This is a list of T cell receptor beta chains from one sample in a study of vaccination and CD4 T cells after COVID-19. TCRdb recomputed calls from the PCR reads with MiXCR, one row per CDR3 protein. The sample lists some 11,000 distinct CDR3 sequences, over 25% occurring once. No antigen is known for these receptors. The sequences come from CD4+ T cells from blood, cultured in vitro, collected after SARS-CoV-2 vaccination. Receptor source: a human donor who had recovered from COVID-19. CDR3s include the opening cysteine and the closing phenylalanine or tryptophan. Fields, in order: clone size, D gene, J gene, V gene, CDR3 DNA, CDR3 protein. A D gene is named only where the DNA matches it firmly. Only some rows state a clone size, as once, few, many or a class for expanded clones.

clone_size: NA
d_call: NA
j_call: TRBJ1-2
v_call: TRBV11-2
cdr3_nt: TGTGCCAGCAGCAGCAGGGCCTATGGCTACACCTTC
cdr3_aa: CASSSRAYGYTF

clone_size: few
d_call: NA
j_call: TRBJ2-7
v_call: TRBV7-2
cdr3_nt: TGTGCCAGCAGCTTACAGCCCTACGAGCAGTACTTC
cdr3_aa: CASSLQPYEQYF

clone_size: NA
d_call: NA
j_call: TRBJ1-2
v_call: TRBV12-3/TRBV12-4
cdr3_nt: TGTGCCAGCAGTGGGGGGCTCGTTACTTCTTCCGATGGCTACACCTTC
cdr3_aa: CASSGGLVTSSDGYTF

clone_size: NA
d_call: TRBD2
j_call: TRBJ2-7
v_call: TRBV29-1
cdr3_nt: TGCAGCGTTGAGGGAGGGCCGGGGACCGAGCAGTACTTC
cdr3_aa: CSVEGGPGTEQYF

clone_size: NA
d_call: NA
j_call: TRBJ2-7
v_call: TRBV28
cdr3_nt: TGTGCCAGCAGTCAGGGCCCCTCCCTCTCCTACGAGCAGTACTTC
cdr3_aa: CASSQGPSLSYEQYF

clone_size: NA
d_call: NA
j_call: TRBJ1-5
v_call: TRBV30
cdr3_nt: TGTGCCTGGAGTGTGGGGTCTCAGCCCCAGCATTTT
cdr3_aa: CAWSVGSQPQHF

clone_size: NA
d_call: NA
j_call: TRBJ2-1
v_call: TRBV29-1
cdr3_nt: TGCAGCGTTCGGAGCGGACTCTCCTACAATGAGCAGTTCTTC
cdr3_aa: CSVRSGLSYNEQFF

clone_size: few
d_call: NA
j_call: TRBJ1-2
v_call: TRBV28
cdr3_nt: TGTGCCAGCAGTTTAATGCGATTCTATGGCTACACCTTC
cdr3_aa: CASSLMRFYGYTF

clone_size: few
d_call: NA
j_call: TRBJ2-5
v_call: TRBV11-2
cdr3_nt: TGTGCCAGCAGCTTAAGGGGAGGGGGCTCCCAAGAGACCCAGTACTTC
cdr3_aa: CASSLRGGGSQETQYF

clone_size: few
d_call: NA
j_call: TRBJ1-1
v_call: TRBV28
cdr3_nt: TGTGCCAGCAGTTACGACGGGGTGAGCACTGAAGCTTTCTTT
cdr3_aa: CASSYDGVSTEAFF

clone_size: NA
d_call: NA
j_call: TRBJ1-2
v_call: TRBV6-1
cdr3_nt: TGTGCCAGCAGGCCGGAGGGTAACTATGGCTACACCTTC
cdr3_aa: CASRPEGNYGYTF

clone_size: NA
d_call: NA
j_call: TRBJ2-7
v_call: TRBV6-5
cdr3_nt: TGTGCCAGCAGTTTTCCCCAAACCCTCTACGAGCAGTACTTC
cdr3_aa: CASSFPQTLYEQYF

clone_size: NA
d_call: NA
j_call: TRBJ2-3
v_call: TRBV20-1
cdr3_nt: TGCAGTGCTCAACTCGGAGATACGCAGTATTTT
cdr3_aa: CSAQLGDTQYF

clone_size: few
d_call: NA
j_call: TRBJ1-4
v_call: TRBV6-5
cdr3_nt: TGTGCCAGCAGTTACTCCTACCCCCCGGATGTGTTTTTT
cdr3_aa: CASSYSYPPDVFF

clone_size: NA
d_call: NA
j_call: TRBJ2-1
v_call: TRBV20-1
cdr3_nt: TGCAGTGCCCACCTGGTCCAGATAGGTCACAATGAGCAGTTCTTC
cdr3_aa: CSAHLVQIGHNEQFF

clone_size: few
d_call: NA
j_call: TRBJ1-3
v_call: TRBV7-2
cdr3_nt: TGTGCCAGCAGCCCCCCCACCGGGAACTGGGGGGACACCATATATTTT
cdr3_aa: CASSPPTGNWGDTIYF

clone_size: few
d_call: NA
j_call: TRBJ2-7
v_call: TRBV7-7
cdr3_nt: TGTGCCAGCAGCACACAGCTGGGTTACGAGCAGTACTTC
cdr3_aa: CASSTQLGYEQYF

clone_size: medium-sized
d_call: NA
j_call: TRBJ1-2
v_call: TRBV7-2
cdr3_nt: TGTGCCAGCACCACTTATCTTCAGGGGATTCACACCTTC
cdr3_aa: CASTTYLQGIHTF

clone_size: NA
d_call: NA
j_call: TRBJ1-2
v_call: TRBV18
cdr3_nt: TGTGCCAGCTCCAACCCGGGCCAGAACTATGGCTACACCTTC
cdr3_aa: CASSNPGQNYGYTF

clone_size: medium-sized
d_call: NA
j_call: TRBJ2-1
v_call: TRBV7-9
cdr3_nt: TGTGCCAGCAGTCGACAGTGGCCCTCCTACAATGAGCAGTTCTTC
cdr3_aa: CASSRQWPSYNEQFF

clone_size: NA
d_call: NA
j_call: TRBJ2-1
v_call: TRBV28
cdr3_nt: TGTGCCAGTACCACAGTGGACGGGGATGAGCAGTTCTTC
cdr3_aa: CASTTVDGDEQFF

clone_size: few
d_call: NA
j_call: TRBJ2-3
v_call: TRBV11-3
cdr3_nt: TGTGCCAGCAGCGCCCGGTCCCCGGGGGCGGATACGCAGTATTTT
cdr3_aa: CASSARSPGADTQYF

clone_size: few
d_call: NA
j_call: TRBJ1-1
v_call: TRBV7-2
cdr3_nt: TGTGCCAGCAGCTTACGGAATATGCGTCTCGGGGAAGCTTTCTTT
cdr3_aa: CASSLRNMRLGEAFF

clone_size: once
d_call: TRBD1
j_call: TRBJ1-2
v_call: TRBV5-6
cdr3_nt: TGTGCCAGCAGCCTACCCGGGGGGGACAGGGGCGAGGGCTACACCTTC
cdr3_aa: CASSLPGGDRGEGYTF

clone_size: NA
d_call: TRBD2
j_call: TRBJ2-4
v_call: TRBV11-2
cdr3_nt: TGTGCCAGCAGCTCTTCGGGGACTAGCGGGAGGTTAGCCAAAAACATTCAGTACTTC
cdr3_aa: CASSSSGTSGRLAKNIQYF

clone_size: few
d_call: TRBD1
j_call: TRBJ1-5
v_call: TRBV19
cdr3_nt: TGTGCCACCAAGGGACAGGGGGCGAGGATCAATCAGCCCCAGCATTTT
cdr3_aa: CATKGQGARINQPQHF

clone_size: NA
d_call: TRBD1
j_call: TRBJ1-6
v_call: TRBV6-1
cdr3_nt: TGTGCCAGCAGTCGGGACAGGCCTAATTCACCCCTCCACTTT
cdr3_aa: CASSRDRPNSPLHF

clone_size: medium-sized
d_call: TRBD2
j_call: TRBJ2-7
v_call: TRBV15
cdr3_nt: TGTGCCACCAGCCGGACTAGCGGGGCCTACGAGCAGTACTTC
cdr3_aa: CATSRTSGAYEQYF